The clone carrying this T cell receptor beta chain was found a few times. The data are from a study of T cell repertoires in cytomegalovirus infection. A single record per CDR3 protein comes from TCRdb applying MiXCR to the reads. The repertoire holds some 180,000 distinct CDR3 sequences, roughly a sixth seen once, with less than 25% in the top ten. The source material was CD8+ T cells from PBMCs. The clonotype comes from a human donor in good health (CMV status not recorded). Some clones in this sample may be carry-over from other donors' samples.

CDR3: CASGTGTFGYEQYF. For the CDR3, the DNA is TGTGCCAGCGGAACCGGGACTTTTGGCTACGAGCAGTACTTC. The V call is TRBV6-2 or TRBV6-3, the J call TRBJ2-7, with D possibly TRBD2 on 6 matching bases. Trimming removed 8 bases from V and 3 bases from J, with 17 bases in between. Germline V lookup: CDR1 MNHEY, CDR2 SVGEGT. The CDR3 consists of 14 residues.